The rows below give T cell receptor beta chains drawn from one sample of a study of cytomegalovirus exposure and HLA in healthy donors. Assay used: immunoSEQ multiplex PCR; TCRdb lists only in-frame clones, some missing. Here the sample spans fewer than 250,000 clones, 76% being singletons. The sequencing input was PBMCs. The source is a man between 18 and 29 years old in good health and CMV-seronegative. CDR3s include the opening cysteine and the closing phenylalanine or tryptophan. D genes are given only for firm matches. The size entry is marked missing in some rows and otherwise reads once, few, many or a size class.

CDR3 length	J gene	D gene	clone size	V gene	CDR3 DNA	CDR3 protein
13	TRBJ1-5	TRBD1	-	TRBV28	TGTGCCAGCAGATCGCAGGGGGCTGAGCCCCAGCATTTT	CASRSQGAEPQHF
12	TRBJ1-5	-	few	TRBV28	TGTGCCAGCAGCACAGGTCATCAGCCCCAGCATTTT	CASSTGHQPQHF
14	TRBJ1-1	-	few	TRBV6-5	TGTGCCAGCAGTCCACAATCCCGGGCAGGAGGAGCTTTCTTT	CASSPQSRAGGAFF
14	TRBJ1-1	-	-	TRBV6-5	TGTGCCAGCAGTTACCGCCTCGGGAACACTGAAGCTTTCTTT	CASSYRLGNTEAFF
15	TRBJ2-1	-	-	TRBV7-2	TGTGCCAGCAGCCCGCGGGACAGTAACTACAATGAGCAGTTCTTC	CASSPRDSNYNEQFF
16	TRBJ1-2	TRBD1	-	TRBV4-1	TGCGCCAGCAGCCATCTCCCGGGACAGGGAGACTATGGCTACACCTTC	CASSHLPGQGDYGYTF
15	TRBJ1-2	-	-	TRBV11-2	TGTGCCAGCAGCTCAACGAGAGGAACTAACTATGGCTACACCTTC	CASSSTRGTNYGYTF
15	TRBJ2-7	TRBD1	-	TRBV19	TGTGCCAGTAGTAGAAGGGACAGGGATTCGGGGGAGCAGTACTTC	CASSRRDRDSGEQYF
16	TRBJ2-4	-	-	TRBV21-1	TGTGCCAGCAGCGAAACAGGGGGCAGGGGCAAAAACATTCAGTACTTC	CASSETGGRGKNIQYF
16	TRBJ2-2	TRBD1	once	TRBV18	TGTGCCAGCTCAAACAAGAGACAGGGCTCCACCGGGGAGCTGTTTTTT	CASSNKRQGSTGELFF
15	TRBJ1-6	TRBD1	-	TRBV28	TGTGCCAGCAGTTTCCCGGGACAGGGGAATTCACCCCTCCACTTT	CASSFPGQGNSPLHF
18	TRBJ1-2	TRBD1	-	TRBV19	TGTGCCAGTAGTACCCCCGGGGCAGGGGGTACCTTTAACTATGGCTACACCTTC	CASSTPGAGGTFNYGYTF
19	TRBJ2-1	TRBD2	-	TRBV4-1	TGCGCCAGCAGCCCAACGGGACTAGCGGGAGGTCCCACGTACAATGAGCAGTTCTTC	CASSPTGLAGGPTYNEQFF
14	TRBJ2-1	-	-	TRBV19	TGTGCCAGTAGTATGGCGGGCCTCTACAATGAGCAGTTCTTC	CASSMAGLYNEQFF
15	TRBJ2-1	TRBD2	few	TRBV10-3	TGTGCCATCAGGGCCGGGACTAGCGGGGGGGGTCAGCAGTTCTTC	CAIRAGTSGGGQQFF
11	TRBJ1-4	-	-	TRBV20-1	TGCAGTGCTGAGAAAGGCCAGGTACTGTTTTTT	CSAEKGQVLFF
16	TRBJ2-5	TRBD1	-	TRBV6-1	TGTGCCAGCAGTGAAGCGCTAGGGGGCGGGCAAGAGACCCAGTACTTC	CASSEALGGGQETQYF
15	TRBJ2-7	TRBD2	once	TRBV2	TGTGCCAGCAGTGGGCTAGCGGGAAACAACTACGAGCAGTACTTC	CASSGLAGNNYEQYF
14	TRBJ2-1	TRBD2	-	TRBV7-3	TGTGCCAGCAGCGCGTCCCGGGACTATTCTGAGCAGTTCTTC	CASSASRDYSEQFF
16	TRBJ1-3	-	-	TRBV30	TGTGCCTGGAGTGGCCCGCAGTTGGGCGCTGGAAACACCATATATTTT	CAWSGPQLGAGNTIYF
19	TRBJ2-1	-	-	TRBV5-1	TGCGCCAGCAGCTCCACTCTACCGACCGGCGGAGGGTTTTACAATGAGCAGTTCTTC	CASSSTLPTGGGFYNEQFF
14	TRBJ2-7	TRBD1	-	TRBV5-1	TGCGCCAGCACCCTCGGGACAGGGAGCTACGAGCAGTACTTC	CASTLGTGSYEQYF
15	TRBJ2-1	TRBD1	-	TRBV6-4	TGTGCCAGCAGTGATTCGCGGACAGGCTACAATGAGCAGTTCTTC	CASSDSRTGYNEQFF
14	TRBJ2-1	TRBD2	-	TRBV10-2	TGCGCCAGCAGTGAGTCGGGGCTAGCGGGAGAGCAGTTCTTC	CASSESGLAGEQFF
13	TRBJ1-5	-	-	TRBV5-6	TGTGCCAGCAGCAGCGTGAGTGGACAGCCCCAGCATTTT	CASSSVSGQPQHF
15	TRBJ2-1	-	once	TRBV5-4	TGTGCCAGCAGCATAGACTCAAACGGGGGTAATGAGCAGTTCTTC	CASSIDSNGGNEQFF
15	TRBJ1-5	-	-	TRBV28	TGTGCCAGCAGTTCGAACAAACAGGTCCACCAGCCCCAGCATTTT	CASSSNKQVHQPQHF
15	TRBJ2-7	-	-	TRBV6-1	TGTGCCAGCAGTGAAATGGAAACAGGGTACGACGAGCAGTACTTC	CASSEMETGYDEQYF
14	TRBJ1-5	-	-	TRBV30	TGTGCCTGGAGTAGTCGGACTCCCAATCAGCCCCAGCATTTT	CAWSSRTPNQPQHF
17	TRBJ2-3	-	-	TRBV10-2	TGCGCCAGCAGTGAGCCGGAGGAGGGTGCTAGCACAGATACGCAGTATTTT	CASSEPEEGASTDTQYF
11	TRBJ1-5	-	-	TRBV6-5	TGTGCCAGCGGGTCGGGCAGGGGATATCATTTT	CASGSGRGYHF
12	TRBJ1-1	TRBD1	-	TRBV5-1	TGCGCCAGCAGCTTGGGGGGACAGGCCGCTTTCTTT	CASSLGGQAAFF
14	TRBJ1-1	-	-	TRBV5-1	TGCGCCAGCAGCTTGGGACGGGTGAACACTGAAGCTTTCTTT	CASSLGRVNTEAFF
15	TRBJ2-7	TRBD2	-	TRBV19	TGTGCCAGTAGTATAGGCGGTAGCGGGAGCTACGAGCAGTACTTC	CASSIGGSGSYEQYF
15	TRBJ1-6	TRBD1	once	TRBV5-4	TGTGCCAGCAGCCCCTGGGACAGAGATAATTCACCCCTCCACTTT	CASSPWDRDNSPLHF
20	TRBJ1-4	TRBD1	-	TRBV28	TGTGCCAGCAGTACCCTAAGGACAGGGGCGTCCCCGCCAACTAATGAAAAACTGTTTTTT	CASSTLRTGASPPTNEKLFF
14	TRBJ2-1	-	-	TRBV10-2	TGCGCCAGCTACTTTGGAGAGACCTACAATGAGCAGTTCTTC	CASYFGETYNEQFF
15	TRBJ2-7	TRBD2	-	TRBV19	TGTGCCAGTAGTATAGATAGCGGGAATAACTACGAGCAGTACTTC	CASSIDSGNNYEQYF
15	TRBJ1-5	-	-	TRBV27	TGTGCCAGCAGTGCCCGGCGGGGCAGCAATCAGCCCCAGCATTTT	CASSARRGSNQPQHF
15	TRBJ2-1	TRBD2	-	TRBV9	TGTGCCAGCAGCGTATTAGCGGGAGCGTACAATGAGCAGTTCTTC	CASSVLAGAYNEQFF
20	TRBJ2-3	TRBD1	-	TRBV2	TGTGCCAGCAGTGAAGCGCTCAGGGGACAGGCTAACTCAAAGGGAGATACGCAGTATTTT	CASSEALRGQANSKGDTQYF
12	TRBJ2-7	-	-	TRBV11-2	TGTGCCAGTATGAGCGGCGCCTACGAGCAGTACTTC	CASMSGAYEQYF
14	TRBJ1-6	TRBD1	-	TRBV6-5	TGTGCCAGCAACGCCGACAGGGAGAATTCACCCCTCCACTTT	CASNADRENSPLHF
11	TRBJ2-1	-	-	TRBV20-1	TGCAGTGCTTCGAGGGAAAATGAGCAGTTCTTC	CSASRENEQFF
15	TRBJ1-3	TRBD1	once	TRBV5-1	TGCGCCAGCAGCCCCAGGACAGGGGCTGGAAACACCATATATTTT	CASSPRTGAGNTIYF
14	TRBJ1-5	-	-	TRBV19	TGTGCCAGTAGTCCAGGGGTAGGGCGTCAGCCCCAGCATTTT	CASSPGVGRQPQHF
14	TRBJ1-2	-	-	TRBV28	TGTGCCAGCAGTCCACCTGAGCGGGACTATGGCTACACCTTC	CASSPPERDYGYTF
14	TRBJ1-5	TRBD1	-	TRBV18	TGTGCCAGCTCCCCGGGACAGGGTAACCAGCCCCAGCATTTT	CASSPGQGNQPQHF